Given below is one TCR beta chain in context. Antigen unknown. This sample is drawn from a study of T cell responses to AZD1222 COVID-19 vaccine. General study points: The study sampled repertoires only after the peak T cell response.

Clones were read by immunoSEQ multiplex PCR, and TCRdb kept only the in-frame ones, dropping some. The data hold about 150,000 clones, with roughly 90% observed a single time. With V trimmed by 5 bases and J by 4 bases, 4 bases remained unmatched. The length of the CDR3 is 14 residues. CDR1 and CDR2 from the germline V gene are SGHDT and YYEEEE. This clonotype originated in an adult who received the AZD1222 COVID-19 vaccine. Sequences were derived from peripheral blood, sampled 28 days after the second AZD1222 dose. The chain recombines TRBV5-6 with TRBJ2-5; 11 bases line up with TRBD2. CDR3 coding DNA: TGTGCCAGCAGTTCCGGACTAGCGGGAGAGACCCAGTACTTC. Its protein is CASSSGLAGETQYF.